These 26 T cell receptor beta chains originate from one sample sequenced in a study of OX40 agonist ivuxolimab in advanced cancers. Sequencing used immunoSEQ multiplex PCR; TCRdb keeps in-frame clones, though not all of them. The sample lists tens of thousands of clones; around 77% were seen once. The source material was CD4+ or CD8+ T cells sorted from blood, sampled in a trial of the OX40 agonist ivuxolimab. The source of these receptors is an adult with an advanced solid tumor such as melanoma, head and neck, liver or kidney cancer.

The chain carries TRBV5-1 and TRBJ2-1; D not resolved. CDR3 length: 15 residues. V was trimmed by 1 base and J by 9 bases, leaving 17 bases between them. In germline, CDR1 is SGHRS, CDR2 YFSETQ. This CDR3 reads CASSLSGKEAAEQFF. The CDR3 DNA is TGCGCCAGCAGCTTGAGTGGGAAAGAGGCGGCTGAGCAGTTCTTC.

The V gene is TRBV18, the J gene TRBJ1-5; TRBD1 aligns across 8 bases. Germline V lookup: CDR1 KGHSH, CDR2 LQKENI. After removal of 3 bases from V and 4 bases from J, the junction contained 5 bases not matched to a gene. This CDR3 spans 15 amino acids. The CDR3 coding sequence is TGTGCCAGCTCACCTCCGGGACAGGAGAATCAGCCCCAGCATTTT. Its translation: CASSPPGQENQPQHF.

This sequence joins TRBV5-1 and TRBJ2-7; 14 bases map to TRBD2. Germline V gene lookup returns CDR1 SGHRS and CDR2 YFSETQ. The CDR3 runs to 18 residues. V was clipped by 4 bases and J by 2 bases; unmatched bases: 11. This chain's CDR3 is CASSPGGGGLAGAYEQYF. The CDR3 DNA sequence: TGCGCCAGCAGCCCCGGTGGGGGGGGACTAGCGGGGGCCTACGAGCAGTACTTC.

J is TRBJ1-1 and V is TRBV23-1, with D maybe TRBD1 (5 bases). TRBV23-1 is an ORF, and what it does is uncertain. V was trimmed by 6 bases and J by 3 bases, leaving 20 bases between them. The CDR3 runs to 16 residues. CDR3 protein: CASRTIRLGDYTEAFF. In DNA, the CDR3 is TGCGCCAGCAGAACAATACGTCTGGGGGATTACACTGAAGCTTTCTTT.

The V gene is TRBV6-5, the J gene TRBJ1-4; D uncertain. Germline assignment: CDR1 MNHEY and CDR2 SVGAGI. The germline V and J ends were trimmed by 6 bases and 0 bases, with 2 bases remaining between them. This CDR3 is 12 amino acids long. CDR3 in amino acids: CASRATNEKLFF. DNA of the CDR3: TGTGCCAGCAGAGCAACTAATGAAAAACTGTTTTTT.

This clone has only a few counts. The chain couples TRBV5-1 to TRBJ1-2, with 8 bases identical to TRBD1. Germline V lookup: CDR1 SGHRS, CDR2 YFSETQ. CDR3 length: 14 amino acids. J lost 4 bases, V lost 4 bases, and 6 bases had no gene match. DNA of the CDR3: TGCGCCAGCAGCATCGGGACAGGCATCTATGGCTACACCTTC. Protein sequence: CASSIGTGIYGYTF.

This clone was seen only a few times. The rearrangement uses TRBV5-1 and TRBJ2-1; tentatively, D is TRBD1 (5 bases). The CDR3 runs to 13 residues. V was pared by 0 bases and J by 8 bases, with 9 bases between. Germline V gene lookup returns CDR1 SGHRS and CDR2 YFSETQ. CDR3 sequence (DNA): TGCGCCAGCAGCTTGGCCCTGGGGCATGAGCAGTTCTTC. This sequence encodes CASSLALGHEQFF.

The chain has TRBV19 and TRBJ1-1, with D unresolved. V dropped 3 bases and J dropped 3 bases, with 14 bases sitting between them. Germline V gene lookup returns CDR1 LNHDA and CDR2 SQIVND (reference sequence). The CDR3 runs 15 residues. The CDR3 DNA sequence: TGTGCCAGTAGTATCACCGAACCCGAATACACTGAAGCTTTCTTT. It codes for CASSITEPEYTEAFF.

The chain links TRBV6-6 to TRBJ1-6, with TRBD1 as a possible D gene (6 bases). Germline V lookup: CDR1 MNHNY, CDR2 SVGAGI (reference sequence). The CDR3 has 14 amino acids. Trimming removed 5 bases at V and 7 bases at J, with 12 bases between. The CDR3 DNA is TGTGCCAGCAGTCAGACAGGAGTAAATTCACCCCTCCACTTT. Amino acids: CASSQTGVNSPLHF.

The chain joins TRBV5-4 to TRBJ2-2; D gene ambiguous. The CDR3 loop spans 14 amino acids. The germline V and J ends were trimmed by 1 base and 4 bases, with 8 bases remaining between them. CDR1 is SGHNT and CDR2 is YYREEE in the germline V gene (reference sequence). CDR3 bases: TGTGCCAGCAGCTTGAACGGGCCCACCGGGGAGCTGTTTTTT. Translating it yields CASSLNGPTGELFF.

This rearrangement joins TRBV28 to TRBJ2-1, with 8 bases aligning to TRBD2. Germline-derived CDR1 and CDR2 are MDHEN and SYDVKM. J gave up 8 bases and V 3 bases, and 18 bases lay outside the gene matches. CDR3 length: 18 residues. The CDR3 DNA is TGTGCCAGCAGTTTGAGTAGAGGGACCGGGAGGGCCGTGGATGAGCAGTTCTTC. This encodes CASSLSRGTGRAVDEQFF.

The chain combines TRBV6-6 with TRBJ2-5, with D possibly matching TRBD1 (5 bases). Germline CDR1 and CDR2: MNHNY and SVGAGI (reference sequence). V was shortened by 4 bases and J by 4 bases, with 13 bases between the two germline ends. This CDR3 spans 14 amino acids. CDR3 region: CASSFRGQGETQYF. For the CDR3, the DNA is TGTGCCAGCAGTTTTAGGGGCCAGGGAGAGACCCAGTACTTC.

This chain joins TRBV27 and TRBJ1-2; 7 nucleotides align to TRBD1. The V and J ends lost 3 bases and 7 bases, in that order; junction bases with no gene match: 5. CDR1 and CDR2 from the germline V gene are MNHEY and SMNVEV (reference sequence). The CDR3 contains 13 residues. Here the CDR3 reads CASSFWTGGGYTF. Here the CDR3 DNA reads TGTGCCAGCAGTTTCTGGACAGGCGGTGGCTACACCTTC.

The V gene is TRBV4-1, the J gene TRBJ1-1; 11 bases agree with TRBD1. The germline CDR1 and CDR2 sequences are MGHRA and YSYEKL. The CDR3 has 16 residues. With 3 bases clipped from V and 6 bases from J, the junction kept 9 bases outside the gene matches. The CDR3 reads CASSQKRWTGGSEAFF. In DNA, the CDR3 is TGCGCCAGCAGCCAGAAGAGGTGGACAGGGGGCTCTGAAGCTTTCTTT.

CDR3 nucleotide sequence: TGTGCCACCAGCAGAGGGGGTATAGCGGGCCTAGCCAAAAACATTCAGTACTTC. It yields the protein CATSRGGIAGLAKNIQYF. This rearrangement joins TRBV15 to TRBJ2-4; 7 nucleotides align to TRBD2. The junction had 9 bases not matched to a gene; V was cut back by 1 base and J by 0 bases. The germline V gene has CDR1 LNHNV and CDR2 YYDKDF (reference sequence). The CDR3 sequence is 18 residues long. The variable domain in full, completed from reference TRBV15 and TRBJ2-4, reads DAMVIQNPRYQVTQFGKPVTLSCSQTLNHNVMYWYQQKSSQAPKLLFHYYDKDFNNEADTPDNFQSRRPNTSFCFLDIRSPGLGDTAMYLCATSRGGIAGLAKNIQYFGAGTRLSVL.

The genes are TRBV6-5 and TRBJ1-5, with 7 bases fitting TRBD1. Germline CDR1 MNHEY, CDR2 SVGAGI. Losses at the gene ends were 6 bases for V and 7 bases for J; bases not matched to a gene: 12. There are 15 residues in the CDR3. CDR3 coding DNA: TGTGCCAGCAGCCCCACCGGACAGGTTGGGCAGCCCCAGCATTTT. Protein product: CASSPTGQVGQPQHF.

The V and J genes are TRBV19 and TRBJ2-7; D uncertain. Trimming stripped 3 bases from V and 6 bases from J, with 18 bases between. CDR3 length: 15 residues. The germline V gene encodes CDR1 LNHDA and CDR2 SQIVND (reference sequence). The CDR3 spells CASSILAGGPSEQYF. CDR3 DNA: TGTGCCAGTAGTATCTTAGCAGGTGGGCCTTCCGAGCAGTACTTC.

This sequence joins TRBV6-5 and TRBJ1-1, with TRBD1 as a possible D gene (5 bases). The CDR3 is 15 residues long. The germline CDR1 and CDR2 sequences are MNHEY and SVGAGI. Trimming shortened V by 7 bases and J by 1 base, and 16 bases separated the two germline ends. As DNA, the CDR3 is TGTGCCAGCAATCCCTCGGGGAGGGGGAACACTGAAGCTTTCTTT. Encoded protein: CASNPSGRGNTEAFF.

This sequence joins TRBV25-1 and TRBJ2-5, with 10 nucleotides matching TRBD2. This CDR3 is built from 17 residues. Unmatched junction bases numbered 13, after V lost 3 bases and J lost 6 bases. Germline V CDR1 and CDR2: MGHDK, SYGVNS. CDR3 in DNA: TGTGCCAGCAGTGACCCTAGCGGGAGTTGGAGAAAAAAGACCCAGTACTTC. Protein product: CASSDPSGSWRKKTQYF.

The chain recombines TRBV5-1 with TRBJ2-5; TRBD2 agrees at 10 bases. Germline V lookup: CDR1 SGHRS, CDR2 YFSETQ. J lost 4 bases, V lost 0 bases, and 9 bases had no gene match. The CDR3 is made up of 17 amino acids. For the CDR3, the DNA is TGCGCCAGCAGCTTGGGGACTAGCGGTCCTCTCGGAGAGACCCAGTACTTC. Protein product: CASSLGTSGPLGETQYF.

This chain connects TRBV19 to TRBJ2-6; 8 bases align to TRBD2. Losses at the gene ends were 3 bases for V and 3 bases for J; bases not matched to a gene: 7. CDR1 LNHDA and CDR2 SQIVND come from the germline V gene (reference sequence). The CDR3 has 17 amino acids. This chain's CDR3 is CASSIVAGYDGANVLTF. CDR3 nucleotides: TGTGCCAGTAGTATTGTAGCGGGATACGATGGGGCCAACGTCCTGACTTTC. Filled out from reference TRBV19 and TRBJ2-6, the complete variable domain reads DGGITQSPKYLFRKEGQNVTLSCEQNLNHDAMYWYRQDPGQGLRLIYYSQIVNDFQKGDIAEGYSVSREKKESFPLTVTSAQKNPTAFYLCASSIVAGYDGANVLTFGAGSRLTVL.

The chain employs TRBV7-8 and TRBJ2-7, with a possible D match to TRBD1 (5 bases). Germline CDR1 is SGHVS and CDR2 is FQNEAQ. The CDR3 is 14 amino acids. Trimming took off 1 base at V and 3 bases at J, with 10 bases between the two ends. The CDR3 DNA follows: TGTGCCAGCAGCTTAGATAGCAGGGACTACGAGCAGTACTTC. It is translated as CASSLDSRDYEQYF.

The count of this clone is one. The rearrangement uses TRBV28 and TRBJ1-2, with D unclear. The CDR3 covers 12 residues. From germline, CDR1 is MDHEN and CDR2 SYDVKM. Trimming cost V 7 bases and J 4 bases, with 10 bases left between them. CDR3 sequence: CASKNSIYGYTF. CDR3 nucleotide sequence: TGTGCCAGCAAGAATTCCATCTATGGCTACACCTTC.

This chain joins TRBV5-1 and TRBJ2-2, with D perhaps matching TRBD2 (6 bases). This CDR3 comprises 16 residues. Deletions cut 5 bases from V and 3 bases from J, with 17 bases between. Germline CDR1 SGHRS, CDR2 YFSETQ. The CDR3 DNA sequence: TGCGCCAGCAGGGCCGAGGGGCGGGACTACACCGGGGAGCTGTTTTTT. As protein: CASRAEGRDYTGELFF.

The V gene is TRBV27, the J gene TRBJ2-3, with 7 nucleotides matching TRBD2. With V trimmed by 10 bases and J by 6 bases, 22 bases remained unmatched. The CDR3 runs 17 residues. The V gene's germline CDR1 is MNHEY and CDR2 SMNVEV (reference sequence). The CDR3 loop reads CATRTISGPGVGDTQYF. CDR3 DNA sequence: TGTGCCACCCGAACTATTAGCGGGCCCGGCGTTGGGGATACGCAGTATTTT.

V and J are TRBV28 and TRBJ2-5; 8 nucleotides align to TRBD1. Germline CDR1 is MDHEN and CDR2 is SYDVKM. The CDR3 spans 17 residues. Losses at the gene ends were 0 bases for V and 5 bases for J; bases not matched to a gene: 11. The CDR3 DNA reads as TGTGCCAGCAGTTTATGGGTCCAGGGGGCGCCCGGGGAGACCCAGTACTTC. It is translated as CASSLWVQGAPGETQYF.